Sequencing of this T cell receptor beta chain was carried out in a study of early T cells in non-severe SARS-CoV-2 infection. About the study: Chains were unpaired, as sequencing was done on bulk RNA from unsorted whole blood.

This CDR3 has 14 residues. Germline V CDR1 and CDR2: DFQATT, SNEGSKA (reference sequence). The J segment lost 5 bases and the V segment lost 1 base, leaving 7 bases of the junction unmatched. Overall study findings and caveats: The matching step, a VDJdb search, favored anti-spike CD8 responses and missed private and CD4 specificities.

Each single cDNA molecule received a unique molecular identifier. TCRdb used MiXCR to reprocess the 5' RACE reads, holding one entry per CDR3 protein. The sample has 45,000 to 75,000 distinct CDR3 sequences, around an eighth seen once. This clonotype was picked up a small number of times. Antigen: not known. The receptor was derived from an adult who was a healthcare worker with PCR-confirmed SARS-CoV-2 infection or an uninfected control (not recorded which). The chain recombines TRBV20-1 with TRBJ1-1; 7 bases match TRBD1. Specimen: whole blood. As DNA, the CDR3 is TGCAGTGCTAGAGGCCCCAGGGGGGCAACTGAAGCTTTCTTT. Encoded protein: CSARGPRGATEAFF.